The 28 T cell receptor beta chains below all came from one sample that was sequenced in a study of shared T cell receptors in the human thymus. Assay: immunoSEQ multiplex PCR; the TCRdb copy retains only in-frame clones and omits some. The sample yields 500,000 to 750,000 clones, 88% seen once. The same data also contributed to another study, on human thymus T cells.

The sample consisted of thymocytes. The receptors here all came from a boy under two years old with a congenital heart defect.

This clone showed up just a few times. The V and J genes are TRBV2 and TRBJ2-7; weak D call: TRBD1 (6 bases). V gave up 4 bases and J gave up 12 bases, with 10 bases separating them. The CDR3 contains 10 residues. CDR1 is SNHLY and CDR2 is FYNNEI in the germline V gene. The CDR3 protein is CASSGGPGYF. DNA for the CDR3: TGTGCCAGCAGTGGGGGGCCGGGGTACTTC.

This clone was picked up one time. As DNA, the CDR3 is TGTGCCAGCAGTTTTACTAGCAGCTACGAGCAGTACTTC. Amino acids: CASSFTSSYEQYF. The chain recombines TRBV27 with TRBJ2-7; TRBD2 is a possible D gene (6 bases). The CDR3 has 13 residues. The V gene lost 3 bases and the J gene lost 3 bases, with 9 bases spanning the gap. CDR1 MNHEY and CDR2 SMNVEV come from the germline V gene (reference sequence).

The genes are TRBV13 and TRBJ2-7; D is ambiguous. V was pared by 4 bases and J by 7 bases, with 17 bases between. Germline loops: CDR1 PRHDT, CDR2 FYEKMQ (reference sequence). The CDR3 consists of 14 residues. In DNA form, the CDR3 reads TGTGCCAGCAGCTCAACAGCCCCATCTGGTGAGCAGTACTTC. This sequence encodes CASSSTAPSGEQYF.

V usage is TRBV7-8 and J usage is TRBJ2-2; D is unclear. Germline values: CDR1 SGHVS, CDR2 FQNEAQ. V was pared by 5 bases and J by 1 base, with 8 bases between. This CDR3 region has 14 residues. The CDR3 bases are TGTGCCAGCAGCAAAGCAAGGAACACCGGGGAGCTGTTTTTT. The encoded protein is CASSKARNTGELFF.

This chain links TRBV19 with TRBJ2-1; 8 nucleotides align to TRBD2. The V and J ends lost 7 bases and 9 bases, in that order; junction bases with no gene match: 14. Germline CDR1 is LNHDA and CDR2 is SQIVND (reference sequence). This CDR3 has 15 amino acids. The CDR3 coding sequence is TGTGCCAGTACCCACTGCAGAGCGGGAGCTTGTGAGCAGTTCTTC. The encoded protein is CASTHCRAGACEQFF.

This chain joins TRBV27 and TRBJ2-7; D is perhaps TRBD1 (5 bases). Looked up from germline, CDR1 is MNHEY and CDR2 is SMNVEV (reference sequence). Trimming took 2 bases from V and 5 from J, leaving 10 bases between them. The CDR3 is 13 amino acids. CDR3 bases: TGTGCCAGCAGTTTAAAAGGGGTGAACGAGCAGTACTTC. The encoded protein is CASSLKGVNEQYF.

The sample holds a few counts of this clone. The same CDR3 arises from other DNA sequences in this sample as well. The chain links TRBV29-1 to TRBJ1-2; D possibly corresponds to TRBD1 (6 bases). The CDR3 spans 11 residues. Trimming removed 4 bases from V and 4 bases from J, with 7 bases in between. Germline lookup yields CDR1 SQVTM and CDR2 ANQGSEA. The CDR3 sequence is CSVGGGYGYTF. Written as DNA, the CDR3 is TGCAGCGTTGGAGGGGGCTATGGCTACACCTTC.

The V gene is TRBV4-2, the J gene TRBJ2-7; D gene uncertain. Germline CDR1 reads LGHNA; CDR2 reads YNFKEQ. The CDR3 loop spans 16 amino acids. V lost 5 bases and J lost 3, with 20 bases in between. The chain's CDR3 is CASSFGCPQRNYEQYF. Written as DNA, the CDR3 is TGTGCCAGCAGCTTTGGCTGCCCCCAGCGAAACTACGAGCAGTACTTC.

This clone was recorded a few times. This chain joins TRBV5-6 and TRBJ1-5; 8 nucleotides line up with TRBD1. With 4 bases clipped from V and 7 bases from J, the junction kept 7 bases outside the gene matches. The germline V gene encodes CDR1 SGHDT and CDR2 YYEEEE. CDR3 size: 14 residues. The CDR3 bases are TGTGCCAGCAGCCGGCGGGGGACAGGACAGCCCCAGCATTTT. It specifies CASSRRGTGQPQHF.

The J gene is TRBJ1-2, the V gene TRBV7-2; D ambiguous. This CDR3 has 13 residues. From germline, CDR1 is SGHTA and CDR2 FQGNSA. Trimming pared 1 base from V and 8 bases from J, leaving 11 bases between. The CDR3 bases are TGTGCCAGCAGCTTAGGTGGAGGGAGGGGCTACACCTTC. Its translation: CASSLGGGRGYTF.

The rearrangement uses TRBV4-2 and TRBJ2-3; TRBD2 is a possible D gene (5 bases). Trimming stripped 0 bases from V and 2 bases from J, with 12 bases between. The CDR3 runs 16 residues. The germline V gene has CDR1 LGHNA and CDR2 YNFKEQ. Here the CDR3 reads CASSQDGRDSTDTQYF. CDR3 in DNA: TGTGCCAGCAGCCAAGATGGACGGGATTCCACAGATACGCAGTATTTT.

The chain employs TRBV7-9 and TRBJ1-1, with D possibly being TRBD1 (6 bases). Looked up from germline, CDR1 is SEHNR and CDR2 is FQNEAQ (reference sequence). V was shortened by 2 bases and J by 1 base, with 14 bases between the two germline ends. This CDR3 is 16 amino acids long. The CDR3 bases are TGTGCCAGCAGCTTAAGGAGGGGGGGCCCGAACACTGAAGCTTTCTTT. Amino acid sequence: CASSLRRGGPNTEAFF.

This chain connects TRBV12-5 to TRBJ1-4, with 10 bases identical to TRBD1. With 5 bases clipped from V and 4 bases from J, the junction kept 4 bases outside the gene matches. The CDR3 spans 15 residues. Germline CDR1 LGHNT, CDR2 FRNRAP. The CDR3 DNA follows: TGTGCTAGTGGTGCCCGGGACAGGGGTAATGAAAAACTGTTTTTT. This sequence encodes CASGARDRGNEKLFF.

CDR3 region: CASSVGGGTSLTYEQYF. The CDR3 DNA follows: TGTGCCAGCAGCGTGGGAGGTGGGACTAGCCTAACCTACGAGCAGTACTTC. This chain connects TRBV5-6 to TRBJ2-7; 9 nucleotides align to TRBD2. This CDR3 has 17 amino acids. V was pared by 4 bases and J by 2 bases, with 13 bases of the junction left unmatched. Per germline, CDR1 SGHDT and CDR2 YYEEEE.

The sample holds one count of this clone. V and J are TRBV4-1 and TRBJ2-7; maybe TRBD1 (7 bases). Germline values: CDR1 MGHRA, CDR2 YSYEKL. Trimming took off 6 bases at V and 3 bases at J, with 15 bases between the two ends. CDR3 length: 14 residues. The CDR3 DNA follows: TGCGCCAGCAGTTACCCAGGGGGGTACTACGAGCAGTACTTC. This sequence encodes CASSYPGGYYEQYF.

This chain links TRBV6-5 with TRBJ2-1; weak D call: TRBD2 (6 bases). Trimming removed 6 bases at V and 0 bases at J, with 12 bases between. The germline gives CDR1 MNHEY, CDR2 SVGAGI. There are 15 residues in the CDR3. The CDR3 region has the DNA TGTGCCAGCAGCTGGCGGGGACGCTCCTACAATGAGCAGTTCTTC. Its translation: CASSWRGRSYNEQFF.

The rearrangement uses TRBV29-1 and TRBJ2-1; TRBD2 is a possible D gene (7 bases). The ends were cut back, 2 bases at V and 8 bases at J, with 16 bases in the middle. The CDR3 has 14 amino acids. Germline CDR1 and CDR2: SQVTM and ANQGSEA. CDR3 in amino acids: CSVERGQGRDEQFF. The CDR3 bases are TGCAGCGTTGAACGGGGCCAGGGGAGGGATGAGCAGTTCTTC.

This chain joins TRBV28 and TRBJ2-1; TRBD2 agrees at 14 bases. V gave up 6 bases and J gave up 7 bases; unmatched junction bases: 8. This CDR3 comprises 16 residues. Per the germline V gene, CDR1 is MDHEN and CDR2 is SYDVKM. Here the CDR3 DNA reads TGTGCCAGCAGCCCTCCGACTAGCGGGAGGGAGAATGAGCAGTTCTTC. Translation gives CASSPPTSGRENEQFF.

The rearrangement links TRBV30 to TRBJ1-1, with 7 bases identical to TRBD1. V lost 0 bases, J lost 4 bases, and 8 bases stayed unmatched. This CDR3 comprises 15 residues. Germline-derived CDR1 and CDR2 are GTSNPN and SVGIG (reference sequence). CDR3 loop: CAWSVQDRVPTEAFF. The CDR3 nucleotides are TGTGCCTGGAGTGTACAAGACAGGGTGCCCACTGAAGCTTTCTTT.

The rearrangement links TRBV7-9 to TRBJ1-2; tentative D call: TRBD1 (5 bases). Trimming stripped 0 bases from V and 5 bases from J, with 7 bases between. CDR3 length: 13 residues. Per germline, CDR1 SEHNR and CDR2 FQNEAQ (reference sequence). The CDR3 region is CASSLARDYGYTF. Written as DNA, the CDR3 is TGTGCCAGCAGCTTAGCCAGGGATTATGGCTACACCTTC.

The sample holds one count of this clone. The chain employs TRBV4-2 and TRBJ2-7, with D unresolved. Trimming left V 3 bases short and J 3 bases short, with 12 bases between. The CDR3 sequence is 14 residues long. Germline-derived CDR1 and CDR2 are LGHNA and YNFKEQ. Here the CDR3 reads CASSHGYYYYEQYF. In nucleotides, the CDR3 is TGTGCCAGCAGCCACGGGTATTATTACTACGAGCAGTACTTC.

This chain joins TRBV7-9 and TRBJ1-1; 7 nucleotides line up with TRBD1. The trim removed 5 bases at V and 1 base at J, leaving 16 bases unmatched. Germline V CDR1 and CDR2: SEHNR, FQNEAQ (reference sequence). The CDR3 spans 18 residues. The CDR3 bases are TGTGCCAGCAGCCCAGGGGGTAAGGAGGGGAAAGGGAACACTGAAGCTTTCTTT. Translation: CASSPGGKEGKGNTEAFF. The whole variable domain, remainder taken from reference TRBV7-9 and TRBJ1-1, is DTGVSQNPRHKITKRGQNVTFRCDPISEHNRLYWYRQTLGQGPEFLTYFQNEAQLEKSRLLSDRFSAERPKGSFSTLEIQRTEQGDSAMYLCASSPGGKEGKGNTEAFFGQGTRLTVV.

The rearrangement uses TRBV28 and TRBJ2-3; TRBD2 might be the D (6 bases). Looked up from germline, CDR1 is MDHEN and CDR2 is SYDVKM. V was shortened by 11 bases and J by 2 bases, with 14 bases between the two germline ends. The CDR3 spans 13 residues. This CDR3 is CAGGRDPTDTQYF. The DNA of the CDR3 is TGTGCCGGTGGGCGGGACCCCACAGATACGCAGTATTTT.

J is TRBJ2-7 and V is TRBV11-2; 8 bases map to TRBD2. Per the germline V gene, CDR1 is SGHAT and CDR2 is FQNNGV. V was clipped by 5 bases and J by 2 bases; unmatched bases: 11. The CDR3 is 16 residues long. CDR3 amino acids: CASSPPPREGTYEQYF. As DNA, the CDR3 is TGTGCCAGCAGCCCACCCCCACGGGAGGGCACCTACGAGCAGTACTTC.

V and J are TRBV19 and TRBJ1-4; possibly TRBD1 for D (5 bases). V lost 7 bases to trimming and J lost 4 bases, with 10 bases between them. The CDR3 contains 13 residues. Germline values: CDR1 LNHDA, CDR2 SQIVND (reference sequence). The CDR3 DNA reads TGTGCCAGTACGGGGACTTATAATGAAAAACTGTTTTTT. It translates to CASTGTYNEKLFF.

This clone was counted once. The rearrangement uses TRBV21-1 and TRBJ2-7; the table's D call, TRBD1, has no DNA check behind it. TRBV21-1 is designated a pseudogene. The CDR3 sequence is 13 residues long. CDR3 amino acids: CASSKVRTPEQYF. The CDR3 region has the DNA TGTGCCAGCAGCAAAGTGAGGACACCCGAGCAGTACTTC.

This chain connects TRBV20-1 to TRBJ2-1; TRBD2 might be the D (5 bases). Between the trimmed V and J ends, which lost 5 bases and 9 bases, there was a span of 11 bases. The CDR3 loop spans 11 amino acids. Germline V gene sequence: CDR1 DFQATT, CDR2 SNEGSKA (reference sequence). CDR3 coding DNA: TGCAGTGCTCGGGATATGGGTGAGCAGTTCTTC. Translated, it gives CSARDMGEQFF.

The chain is built from TRBV11-2 and TRBJ2-7; a weak D match, TRBD1 (5 bases). Germline V lookup: CDR1 SGHAT, CDR2 FQNNGV. V lost 0 bases and J lost 4, with 16 bases in between. CDR3 length equals 16 residues. CDR3: CASSLDGRVSKYEQYF. CDR3 nucleotides: TGTGCCAGCAGCTTAGACGGCAGGGTGTCAAAGTACGAGCAGTACTTC.